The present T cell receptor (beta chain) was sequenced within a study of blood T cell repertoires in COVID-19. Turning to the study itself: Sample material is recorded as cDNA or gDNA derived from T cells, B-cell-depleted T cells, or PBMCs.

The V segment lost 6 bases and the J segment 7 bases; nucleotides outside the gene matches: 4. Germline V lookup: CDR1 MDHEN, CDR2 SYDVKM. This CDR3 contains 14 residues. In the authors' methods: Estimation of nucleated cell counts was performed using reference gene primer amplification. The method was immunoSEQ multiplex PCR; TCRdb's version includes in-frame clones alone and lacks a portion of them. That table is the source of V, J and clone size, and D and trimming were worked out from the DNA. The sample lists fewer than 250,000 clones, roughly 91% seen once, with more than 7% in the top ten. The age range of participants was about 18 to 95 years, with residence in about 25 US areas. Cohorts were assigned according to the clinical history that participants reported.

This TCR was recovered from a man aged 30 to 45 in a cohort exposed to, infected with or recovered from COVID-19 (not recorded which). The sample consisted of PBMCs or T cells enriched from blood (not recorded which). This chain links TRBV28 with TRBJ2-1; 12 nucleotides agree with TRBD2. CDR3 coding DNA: TGTGCCAGCAGGCCTAGCGGGAGGGTTAATGAGCAGTTCTTC. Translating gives CASRPSGRVNEQFF. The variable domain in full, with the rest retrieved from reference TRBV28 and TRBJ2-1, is DVKVTQSSRYLVKRTGEKVFLECVQDMDHENMFWYRQDPGLGLRLIYFSYDVKMKEKGDIPEGYSVSREKKERFSLILESASTNQTSMYLCASRPSGRVNEQFFGPGTRLTVL.